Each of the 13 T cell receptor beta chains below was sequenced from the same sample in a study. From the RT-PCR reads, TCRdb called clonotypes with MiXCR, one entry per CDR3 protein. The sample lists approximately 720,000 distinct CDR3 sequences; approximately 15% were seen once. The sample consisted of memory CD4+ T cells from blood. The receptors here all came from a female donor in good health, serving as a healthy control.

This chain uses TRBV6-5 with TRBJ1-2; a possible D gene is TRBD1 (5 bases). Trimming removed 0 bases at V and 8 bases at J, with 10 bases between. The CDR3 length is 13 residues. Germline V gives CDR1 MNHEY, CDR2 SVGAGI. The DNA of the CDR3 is TGTGCCAGCAGTTACTCGGGGGGGAAGGGCTACACCTTC. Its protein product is CASSYSGGKGYTF.

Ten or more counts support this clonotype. In DNA form, the CDR3 reads TGTGCCAGCAGCCAGAGGACAGACCCAGATACGCAGTATTTT. Translating it yields CASSQRTDPDTQYF. The chain carries TRBV5-6 and TRBJ2-3, with TRBD1 as a possible D gene (6 bases). V was pared by 4 bases and J by 4 bases, with 13 bases between. This CDR3 contains 14 residues. Germline CDR1 reads SGHDT; CDR2 reads YYEEEE.

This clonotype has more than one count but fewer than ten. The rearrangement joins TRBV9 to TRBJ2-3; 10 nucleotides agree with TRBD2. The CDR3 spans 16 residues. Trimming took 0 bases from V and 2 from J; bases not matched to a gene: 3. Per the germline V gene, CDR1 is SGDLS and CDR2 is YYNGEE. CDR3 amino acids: CASSVVAGGHTDTQYF. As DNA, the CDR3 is TGTGCCAGCAGCGTAGTAGCGGGGGGCCACACAGATACGCAGTATTTT.

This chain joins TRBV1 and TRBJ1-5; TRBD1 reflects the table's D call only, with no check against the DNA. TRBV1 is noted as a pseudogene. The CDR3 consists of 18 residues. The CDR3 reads CTSSRGQGAGSGNQPQHF. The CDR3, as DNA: TGCACCAGCAGCCGGGGACAGGGGGCCGGGAGTGGCAATCAGCCCCAGCATTTT.

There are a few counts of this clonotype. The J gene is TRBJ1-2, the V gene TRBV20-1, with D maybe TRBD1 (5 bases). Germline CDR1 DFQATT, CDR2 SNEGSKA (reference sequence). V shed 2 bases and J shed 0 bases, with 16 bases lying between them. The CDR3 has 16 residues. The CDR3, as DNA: TGCAGTGCTAGACACCGGGACGGACAATCTAACTATGGCTACACCTTC. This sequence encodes CSARHRDGQSNYGYTF.

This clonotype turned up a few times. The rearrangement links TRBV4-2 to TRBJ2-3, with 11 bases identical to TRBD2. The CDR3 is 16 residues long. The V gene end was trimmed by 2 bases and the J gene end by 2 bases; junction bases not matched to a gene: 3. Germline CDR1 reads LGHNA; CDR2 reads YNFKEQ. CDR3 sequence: CASSQLSGRATDTQYF. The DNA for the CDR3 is TGTGCCAGCAGCCAACTTAGCGGGAGGGCCACAGATACGCAGTATTTT.

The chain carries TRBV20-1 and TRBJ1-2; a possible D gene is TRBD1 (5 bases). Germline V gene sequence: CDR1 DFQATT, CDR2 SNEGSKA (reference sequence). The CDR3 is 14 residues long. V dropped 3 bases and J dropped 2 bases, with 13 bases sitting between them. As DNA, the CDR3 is TGCAGTGCTAGGACAGAGGGACGGAACTATGGCTACACCTTC. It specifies CSARTEGRNYGYTF.

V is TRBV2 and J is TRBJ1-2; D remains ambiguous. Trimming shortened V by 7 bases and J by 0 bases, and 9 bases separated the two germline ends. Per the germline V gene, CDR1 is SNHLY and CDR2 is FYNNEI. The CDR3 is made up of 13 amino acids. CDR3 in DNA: TGTGCCAGCAAAGTGGCCACTAACTATGGCTACACCTTC. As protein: CASKVATNYGYTF.

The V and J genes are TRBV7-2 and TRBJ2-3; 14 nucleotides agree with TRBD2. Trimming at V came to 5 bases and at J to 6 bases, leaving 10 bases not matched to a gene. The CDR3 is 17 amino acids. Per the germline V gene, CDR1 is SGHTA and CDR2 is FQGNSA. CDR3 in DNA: TGTGCCAGCAGCCGAACGCTGACTAGCGGGGGGGCGGATACGCAGTATTTT. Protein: CASSRTLTSGGADTQYF.

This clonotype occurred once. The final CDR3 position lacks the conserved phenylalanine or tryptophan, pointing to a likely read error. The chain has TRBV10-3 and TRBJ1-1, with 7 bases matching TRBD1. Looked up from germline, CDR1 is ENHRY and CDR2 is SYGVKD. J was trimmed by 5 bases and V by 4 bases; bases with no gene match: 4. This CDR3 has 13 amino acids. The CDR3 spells CAISGQGNTEAFL. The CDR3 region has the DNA TGTGCCATCAGTGGACAGGGTAATACTGAAGCTTTCCTT.

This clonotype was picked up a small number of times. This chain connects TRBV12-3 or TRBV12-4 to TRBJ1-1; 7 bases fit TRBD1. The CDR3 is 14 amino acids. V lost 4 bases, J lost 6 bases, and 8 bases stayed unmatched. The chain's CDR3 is CASSSLGGTAEAFF. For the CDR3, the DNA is TGTGCCAGCAGTTCACTAGGGGGCACAGCTGAAGCTTTCTTT.

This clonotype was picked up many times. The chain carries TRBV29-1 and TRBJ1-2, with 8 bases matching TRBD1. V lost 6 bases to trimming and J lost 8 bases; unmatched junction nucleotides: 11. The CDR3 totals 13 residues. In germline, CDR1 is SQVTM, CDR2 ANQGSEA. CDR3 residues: CSVADREDRGYTF. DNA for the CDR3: TGCAGCGTCGCGGACAGGGAGGATAGGGGCTACACCTTC.

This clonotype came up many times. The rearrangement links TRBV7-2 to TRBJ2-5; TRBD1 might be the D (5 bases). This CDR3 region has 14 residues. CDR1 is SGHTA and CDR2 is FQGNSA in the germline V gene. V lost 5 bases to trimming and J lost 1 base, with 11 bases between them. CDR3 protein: CASSPDRSQETQYF. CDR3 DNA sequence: TGTGCCAGCAGCCCCGACAGATCCCAAGAGACCCAGTACTTC.